This T cell receptor (beta chain) was sequenced during a study of cytomegalovirus exposure and HLA in healthy donors. General observations from the study: Earlier analysis yielded a pattern in which most TCR beta V segments were productive about 90% or about 30% of the time.

To note about this clone: Its antigen is undetermined.

In the PCR, 60 Vbeta and 13 Jbeta primers were used. TCRdb keeps only in-frame clones here, not all; method: immunoSEQ multiplex PCR. The sample yields 76,000 or so clones, around 70% seen once. Between the trimmed V and J ends, which lost 2 bases and 10 bases, there was a span of 9 bases. CDR3 length equals 13 residues. Looked up from germline, CDR1 is SGHNT and CDR2 is YENEEA. The receptor was isolated from a woman aged 40-49 years in good health and CMV-seropositive. Sequencing input: PBMCs. The chain employs TRBV11-3 and TRBJ1-6; D call uncertain. CDR3 residues: CASSLTGESPLHF. As DNA, the CDR3 is TGTGCCAGCAGCTTAACGGGTGAATCACCCCTCCACTTT.